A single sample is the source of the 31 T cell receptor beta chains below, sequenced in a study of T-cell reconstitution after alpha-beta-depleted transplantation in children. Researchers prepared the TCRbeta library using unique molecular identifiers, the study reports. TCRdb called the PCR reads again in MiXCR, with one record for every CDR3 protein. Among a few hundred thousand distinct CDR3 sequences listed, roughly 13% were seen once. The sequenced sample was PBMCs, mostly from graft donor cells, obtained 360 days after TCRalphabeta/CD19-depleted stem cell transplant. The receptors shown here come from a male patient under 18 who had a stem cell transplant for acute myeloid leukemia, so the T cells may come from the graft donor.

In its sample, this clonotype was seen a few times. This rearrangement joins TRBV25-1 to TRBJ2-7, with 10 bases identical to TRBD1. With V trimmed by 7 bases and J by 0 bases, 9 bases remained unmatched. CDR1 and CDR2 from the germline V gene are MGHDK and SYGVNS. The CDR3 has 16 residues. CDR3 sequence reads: CASILTWDRGSYEQYF. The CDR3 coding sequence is TGTGCCAGCATCCTCACTTGGGACAGGGGCTCCTACGAGCAGTACTTC.

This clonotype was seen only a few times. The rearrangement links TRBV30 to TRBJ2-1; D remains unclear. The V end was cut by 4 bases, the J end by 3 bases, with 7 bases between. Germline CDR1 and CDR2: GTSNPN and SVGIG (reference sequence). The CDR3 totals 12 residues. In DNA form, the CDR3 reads TGTGCCTGGATTTCTGGCTACAATGAGCAGTTCTTC. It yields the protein CAWISGYNEQFF.

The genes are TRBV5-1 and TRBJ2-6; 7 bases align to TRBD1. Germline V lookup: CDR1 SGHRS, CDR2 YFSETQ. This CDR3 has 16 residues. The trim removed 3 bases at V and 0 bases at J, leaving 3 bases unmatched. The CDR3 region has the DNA TGCGCCAGCAGCTGGGGACAGTTCTCTGGGGCCAACGTCCTGACTTTC. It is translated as CASSWGQFSGANVLTF.

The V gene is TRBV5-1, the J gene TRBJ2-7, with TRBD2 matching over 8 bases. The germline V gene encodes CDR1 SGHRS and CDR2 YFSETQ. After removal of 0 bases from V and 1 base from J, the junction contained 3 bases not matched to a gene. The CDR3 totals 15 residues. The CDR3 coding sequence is TGCGCCAGCAGCTTGGTCCGGGAGGGATCCTACGAGCAGTACTTC. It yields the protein CASSLVREGSYEQYF.

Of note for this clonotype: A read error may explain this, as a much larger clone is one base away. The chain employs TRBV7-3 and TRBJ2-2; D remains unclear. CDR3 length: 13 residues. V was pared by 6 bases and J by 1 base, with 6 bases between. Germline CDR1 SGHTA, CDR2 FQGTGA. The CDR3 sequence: CASRFQNTGELFF. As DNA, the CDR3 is TGTGCCAGCAGATTTCAGAACACCGGGGAGCTGTTTTTT.

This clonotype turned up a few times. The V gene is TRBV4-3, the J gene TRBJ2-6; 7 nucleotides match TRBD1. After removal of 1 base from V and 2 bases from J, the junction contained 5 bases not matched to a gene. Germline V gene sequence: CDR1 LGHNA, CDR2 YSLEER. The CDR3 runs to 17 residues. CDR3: CASSQVRTGAGANVLTF. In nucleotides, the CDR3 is TGCGCCAGCAGCCAAGTGCGAACAGGGGCTGGGGCCAACGTCCTGACTTTC.

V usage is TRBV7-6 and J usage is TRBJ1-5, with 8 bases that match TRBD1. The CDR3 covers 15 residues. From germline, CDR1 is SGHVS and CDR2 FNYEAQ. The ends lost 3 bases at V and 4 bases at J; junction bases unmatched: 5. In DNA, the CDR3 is TGTGCCAGCAGCTTGGGACAGGCGGAAAATCAGCCCCAGCATTTT. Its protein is CASSLGQAENQPQHF.

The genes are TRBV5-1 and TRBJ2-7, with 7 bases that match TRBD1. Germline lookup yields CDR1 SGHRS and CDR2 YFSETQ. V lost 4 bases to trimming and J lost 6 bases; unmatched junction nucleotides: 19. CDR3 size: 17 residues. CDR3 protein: CASSRPTPTGWVLEQYF. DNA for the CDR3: TGCGCCAGCAGCCGACCAACCCCGACAGGGTGGGTTCTCGAGCAGTACTTC.

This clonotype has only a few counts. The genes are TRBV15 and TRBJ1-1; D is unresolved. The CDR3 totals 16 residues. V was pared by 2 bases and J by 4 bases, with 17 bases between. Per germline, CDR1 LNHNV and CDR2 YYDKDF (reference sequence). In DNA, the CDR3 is TGTGCCACCAGCAGACATTGGGAGAGGCATATCACTGAAGCTTTCTTT. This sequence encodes CATSRHWERHITEAFF.

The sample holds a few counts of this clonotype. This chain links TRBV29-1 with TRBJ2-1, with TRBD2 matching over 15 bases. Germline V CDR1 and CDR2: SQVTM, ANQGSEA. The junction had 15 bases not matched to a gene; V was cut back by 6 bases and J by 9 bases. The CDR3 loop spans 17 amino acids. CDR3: CSVYEHYGTSGRSEQFF. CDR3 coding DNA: TGCAGCGTGTATGAACACTATGGGACTAGCGGGAGGTCTGAGCAGTTCTTC.

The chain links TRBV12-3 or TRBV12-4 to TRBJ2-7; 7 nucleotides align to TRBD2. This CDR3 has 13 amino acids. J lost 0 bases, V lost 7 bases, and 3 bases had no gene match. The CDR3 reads CASTRDYSYEQYF. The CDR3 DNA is TGTGCCAGCACTAGGGACTACTCCTACGAGCAGTACTTC.

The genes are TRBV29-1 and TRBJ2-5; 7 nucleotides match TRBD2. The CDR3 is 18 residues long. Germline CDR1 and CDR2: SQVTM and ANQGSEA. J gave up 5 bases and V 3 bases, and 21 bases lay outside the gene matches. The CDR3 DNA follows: TGCAGCGTTGAGGGACTAACGGATGGTGGGGGGTACCGGGAGACCCAGTACTTC. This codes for CSVEGLTDGGGYRETQYF.

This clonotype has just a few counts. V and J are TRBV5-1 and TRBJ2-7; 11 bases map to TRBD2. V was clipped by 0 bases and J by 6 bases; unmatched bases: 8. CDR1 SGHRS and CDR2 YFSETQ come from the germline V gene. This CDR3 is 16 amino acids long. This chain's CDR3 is CASSLGLAGGRREQYF. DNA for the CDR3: TGCGCCAGCAGCTTGGGTCTAGCGGGAGGACGACGCGAGCAGTACTTC. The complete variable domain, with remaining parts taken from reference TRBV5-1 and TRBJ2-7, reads KAGVTQTPRYLIKTRGQQVTLSCSPISGHRSVSWYQQTPGQGLQFLFEYFSETQRNKGNFPGRFSGRQFSNSRSEMNVSTLELGDSALYLCASSLGLAGGRREQYFGPGTRLTVT.

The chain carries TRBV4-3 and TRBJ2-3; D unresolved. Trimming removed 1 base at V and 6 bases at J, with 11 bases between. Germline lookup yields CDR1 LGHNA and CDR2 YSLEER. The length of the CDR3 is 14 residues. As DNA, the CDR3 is TGCGCCAGCAGCCAAGTGGGTAGCAGGGATACGCAGTATTTT. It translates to CASSQVGSRDTQYF.

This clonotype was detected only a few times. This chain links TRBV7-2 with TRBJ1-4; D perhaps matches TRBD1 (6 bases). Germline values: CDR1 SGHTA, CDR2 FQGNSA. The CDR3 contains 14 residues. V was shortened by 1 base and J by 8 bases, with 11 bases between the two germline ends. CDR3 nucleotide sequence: TGTGCCAGCAGCTTAGGGGGGGCAAGGGAAAAACTGTTTTTT. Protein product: CASSLGGAREKLFF.

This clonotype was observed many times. CDR3 protein: CASGLVGLTASSYNEQFF. CDR3 sequence (DNA): TGTGCTAGTGGTTTGGTAGGTCTAACAGCGAGCTCCTACAATGAGCAGTTCTTC. The rearrangement uses TRBV12-5 and TRBJ2-1, with D uncertain. Deletions cut 0 bases from V and 0 bases from J, with 15 bases between. This CDR3 has 18 amino acids. CDR1 and CDR2 (germline): LGHNT, FRNRAP.

The CDR3 nucleotides are TGTGCCAGCAGTAACCCGAGTAGCGGGAGAACAGATACGCAGTATTTT. It encodes CASSNPSSGRTDTQYF. The chain has TRBV28 and TRBJ2-3, with TRBD2 matching 9 bases. Germline V lookup: CDR1 MDHEN, CDR2 SYDVKM. J gave up 3 bases and V 5 bases, and 9 bases lay outside the gene matches. The CDR3 is 16 residues long.

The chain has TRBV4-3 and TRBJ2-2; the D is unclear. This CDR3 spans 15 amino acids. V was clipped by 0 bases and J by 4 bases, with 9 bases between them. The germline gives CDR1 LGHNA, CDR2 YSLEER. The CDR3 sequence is CASSQDRRSTGELFF. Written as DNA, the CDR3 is TGCGCCAGCAGCCAAGATCGGCGGAGCACCGGGGAGCTGTTTTTT.

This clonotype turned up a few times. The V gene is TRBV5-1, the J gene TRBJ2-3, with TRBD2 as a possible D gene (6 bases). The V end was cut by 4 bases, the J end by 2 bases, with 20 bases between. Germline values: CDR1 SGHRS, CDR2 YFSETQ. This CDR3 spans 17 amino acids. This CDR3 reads CASSPAVGTGSTDTQYF. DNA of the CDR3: TGCGCCAGCAGCCCGGCGGTCGGGACTGGGTCCACAGATACGCAGTATTTT.

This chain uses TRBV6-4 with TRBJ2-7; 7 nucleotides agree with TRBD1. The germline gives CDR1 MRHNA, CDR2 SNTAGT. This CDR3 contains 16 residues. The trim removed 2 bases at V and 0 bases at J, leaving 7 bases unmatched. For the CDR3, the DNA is TGTGCCAGCAGTGACGGAGAGAGGACAGGCTCCTACGAGCAGTACTTC. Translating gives CASSDGERTGSYEQYF.

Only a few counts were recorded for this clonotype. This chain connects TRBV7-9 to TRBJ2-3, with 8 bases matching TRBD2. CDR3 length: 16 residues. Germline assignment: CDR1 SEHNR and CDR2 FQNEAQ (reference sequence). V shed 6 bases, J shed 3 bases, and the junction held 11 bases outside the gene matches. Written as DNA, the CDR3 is TGTGCCAGCAGTTGGCCGGGGGGGCGCCGGACAGATACGCAGTATTTT. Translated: CASSWPGGRRTDTQYF.

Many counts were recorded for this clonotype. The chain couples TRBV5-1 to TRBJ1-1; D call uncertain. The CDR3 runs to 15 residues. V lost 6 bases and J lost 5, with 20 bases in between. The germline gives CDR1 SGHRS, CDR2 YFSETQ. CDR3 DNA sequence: TGCGCCAGCACTCAAAGGGCGGAACAGAATACTGAAGCTTTCTTT. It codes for CASTQRAEQNTEAFF.

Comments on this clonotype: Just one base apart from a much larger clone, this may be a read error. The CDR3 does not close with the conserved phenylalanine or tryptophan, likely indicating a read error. CDR3 sequence reads: CSARDGAGGRETQYC. For the CDR3, the DNA is TGCAGTGCCCGGGACGGGGCGGGAGGAAGAGAGACCCAGTACTGC. The V and J genes are TRBV20-1 and TRBJ2-5; 8 bases fit TRBD2. Germline V lookup: CDR1 DFQATT, CDR2 SNEGSKA (reference sequence). CDR3 length equals 15 residues. Germline trimming cut 6 bases from V and 4 bases from J; bases unmatched to any gene: 13.

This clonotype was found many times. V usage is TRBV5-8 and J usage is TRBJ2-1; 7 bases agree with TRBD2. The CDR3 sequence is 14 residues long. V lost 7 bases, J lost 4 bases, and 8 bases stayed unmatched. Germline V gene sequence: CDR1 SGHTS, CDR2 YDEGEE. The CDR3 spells CASFVGGLYNEQFF. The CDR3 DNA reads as TGTGCCAGCTTTGTGGGGGGGTTATACAATGAGCAGTTCTTC.

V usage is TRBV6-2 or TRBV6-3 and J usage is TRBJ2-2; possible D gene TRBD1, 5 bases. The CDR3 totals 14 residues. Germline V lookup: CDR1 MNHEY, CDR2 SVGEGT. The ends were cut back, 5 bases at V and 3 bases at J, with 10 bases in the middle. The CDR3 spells CASSQSRDTGELFF. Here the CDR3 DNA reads TGTGCCAGCAGTCAATCCAGGGACACCGGGGAGCTGTTTTTT.

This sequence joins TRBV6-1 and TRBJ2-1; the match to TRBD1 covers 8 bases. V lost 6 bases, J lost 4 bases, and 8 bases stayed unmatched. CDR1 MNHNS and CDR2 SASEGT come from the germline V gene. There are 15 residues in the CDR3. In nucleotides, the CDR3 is TGTGCCAGCAGGCCCCGGACAGGGCTATACAATGAGCAGTTCTTC. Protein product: CASRPRTGLYNEQFF.

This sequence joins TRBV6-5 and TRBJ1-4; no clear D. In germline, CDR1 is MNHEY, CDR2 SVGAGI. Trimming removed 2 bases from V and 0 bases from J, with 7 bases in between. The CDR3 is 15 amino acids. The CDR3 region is CASSYPWSTNEKLFF. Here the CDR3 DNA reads TGTGCCAGCAGTTACCCGTGGTCAACTAATGAAAAACTGTTTTTT.

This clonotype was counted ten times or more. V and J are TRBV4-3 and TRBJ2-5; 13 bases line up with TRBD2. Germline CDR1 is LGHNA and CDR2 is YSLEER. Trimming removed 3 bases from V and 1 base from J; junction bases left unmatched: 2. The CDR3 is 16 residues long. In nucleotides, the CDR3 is TGCGCCAGCAGCCAGAGACTAGCGGGAGGCCAAGAGACCCAGTACTTC. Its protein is CASSQRLAGGQETQYF.

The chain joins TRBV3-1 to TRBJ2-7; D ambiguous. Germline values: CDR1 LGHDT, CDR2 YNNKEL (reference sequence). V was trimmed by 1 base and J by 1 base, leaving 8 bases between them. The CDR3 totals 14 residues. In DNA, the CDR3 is TGTGCCAGCAGCCAAGGGCCAGGATCCTACGAGCAGTACTTC. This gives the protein CASSQGPGSYEQYF.

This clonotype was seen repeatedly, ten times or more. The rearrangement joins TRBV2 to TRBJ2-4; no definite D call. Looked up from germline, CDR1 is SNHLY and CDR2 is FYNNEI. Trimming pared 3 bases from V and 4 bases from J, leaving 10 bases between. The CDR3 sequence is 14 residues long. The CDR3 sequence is CASSEVAAKNIQYF. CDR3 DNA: TGTGCCAGCAGTGAGGTCGCAGCTAAAAACATTCAGTACTTC.

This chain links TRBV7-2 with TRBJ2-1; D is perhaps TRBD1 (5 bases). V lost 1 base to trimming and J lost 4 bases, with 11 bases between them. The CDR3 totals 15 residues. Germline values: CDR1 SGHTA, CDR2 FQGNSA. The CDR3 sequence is CASSLEGRLYNEQFF. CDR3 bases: TGTGCCAGCAGCTTAGAGGGGCGGCTGTACAATGAGCAGTTCTTC.